A selection of T cell receptor beta chains follows, all from one sample in a study of cytomegalovirus exposure and HLA in healthy donors. Clones were sequenced by immunoSEQ multiplex PCR, and TCRdb holds only the in-frame ones, with some missing. The sample contains under 200,000 clones, approximately 79% of which appear only once. Input material: PBMCs. Receptor source: a man aged 50-59 years in good health and CMV-seropositive. CDR3s include the opening cysteine and the closing phenylalanine or tryptophan. Fields, in order: CDR3 length, D gene, clone size, V gene, J gene, CDR3 protein, CDR3 DNA. The D gene is left open where the match is weak. Part of the rows lack a size; the others show once, few, many or a class for expanded clones.

15	-	-	TRBV5-1	TRBJ2-2	CASSLFHGGTGELFF	TGCGCCAGCAGCTTGTTTCACGGGGGCACCGGGGAGCTGTTTTTT
11	-	-	TRBV6-6	TRBJ2-5	CASRGGETQYF	TGTGCCAGCAGGGGGGGAGAGACCCAGTACTTC
17	TRBD2	once	TRBV7-9	TRBJ2-5	CASSLRTSGGYQETQYF	TGTGCCAGCAGCTTACGGACTAGCGGGGGTTACCAAGAGACCCAGTACTTC
14	-	-	TRBV10-1	TRBJ2-4	CASSADSLKNIQYF	TGCGCCAGCAGTGCAGACAGCCTCAAAAACATTCAGTACTTC
16	TRBD1	-	TRBV13	TRBJ2-7	CASSSTGTGEFHEQYF	TGTGCCAGCAGCTCTACCGGGACAGGGGAGTTCCACGAGCAGTACTTC
13	TRBD1	-	TRBV29-1	TRBJ2-4	CSAVGTGGDIQYF	TGCAGCGCAGTGGGGACAGGGGGTGACATTCAGTACTTC
15	-	-	TRBV5-6	TRBJ1-6	CASSLGRAPNSPLHF	TGTGCCAGCAGCTTGGGTCGCGCCCCCAATTCACCCCTCCACTTT
12	-	-	TRBV28	TRBJ1-3	CASSRGGNTIYF	TGTGCCAGCAGCAGGGGCGGAAACACCATATATTTT
15	TRBD2	-	TRBV7-2	TRBJ2-5	CASSLGGGSSETQYF	TGTGCCAGCAGCTTAGGCGGGGGGAGCTCGGAGACCCAGTACTTC
14	TRBD2	-	TRBV2	TRBJ2-7	CASSTRGGAYEQYF	TGTGCCAGCAGTACCCGGGGGGGCGCCTACGAGCAGTACTTC
14	TRBD1	-	TRBV29-1	TRBJ1-2	CSVEAGGQAVGYTF	TGCAGCGTTGAAGCCGGGGGACAGGCCGTAGGCTACACCTTC
14	TRBD1	-	TRBV6-5	TRBJ1-1	CASSYQGAATEAFF	TGTGCCAGCAGTTACCAGGGGGCGGCGACTGAAGCTTTCTTT
13	TRBD1	once	TRBV7-9	TRBJ1-2	CASSLVQGNGYTF	TGTGCCAGCAGCTTAGTACAGGGGAATGGCTACACCTTC
16	-	-	TRBV7-8	TRBJ1-4	CASSLAIRATNEKLFF	TGTGCCAGCAGCTTAGCGATCAGGGCCACTAATGAAAAACTGTTTTTT
13	-	-	TRBV28	TRBJ2-3	CASRPGTTDTQYF	TGTGCCAGCAGACCGGGAACCACAGATACGCAGTATTTT
14	TRBD2	-	TRBV27	TRBJ2-5	CASSHAGVQETQYF	TGTGCCAGCAGTCACGCGGGGGTCCAAGAGACCCAGTACTTC
14	-	-	TRBV27	TRBJ2-7	CASSFRSGGLEQYF	TGTGCCAGCAGTTTCAGATCCGGGGGGCTCGAGCAGTACTTC
16	TRBD1	-	TRBV11-2	TRBJ1-5	CASSLGRGTGRQPQHF	TGTGCCAGCAGCTTGGGCCGCGGGACAGGGAGACAGCCCCAGCATTTT
15	-	once	TRBV21-1	TRBJ1-5	CASTRGVRVHQPQHF	TGTGCCAGCACCCGGGGGGTCCGGGTTCACCAGCCCCAGCATTTT
17	TRBD1	-	TRBV9	TRBJ1-1	CASSVAGGEIKDTEAFF	TGTGCCAGCAGCGTAGCAGGGGGCGAAATTAAGGACACTGAAGCTTTCTTT
17	TRBD2	-	TRBV27	TRBJ2-3	CASRVIVGGWGTDTQYF	TGTGCCAGCAGAGTAATTGTGGGGGGGTGGGGCACAGATACGCAGTATTTT
12	-	-	TRBV18	TRBJ2-2	CASSGGAGELFF	TGTGCCAGCTCGGGAGGTGCCGGGGAGCTGTTTTTT
15	TRBD1	-	TRBV28	TRBJ1-6	CASRPTGAYNSPLHF	TGTGCCAGCAGACCGACAGGGGCCTATAATTCACCCCTCCACTTT